This T cell receptor beta chain was profiled in a study of blood T cell repertoires in COVID-19. Study as a whole: COVID-19 samples collected from the United States, Italy and Spain covered acute and convalescent phases.

Data came from immunoSEQ multiplex PCR; TCRdb stores just in-frame clones and leaves some out. The sample shows over 100,000 clones, around nine tenths of them seen only once. The sample was peripheral blood. The receptor was isolated from a man aged 35 to 55 with acute or convalescent COVID-19.

The DNA of the CDR3 is TGTGCCAGCGGGGGACAGGGGGATAGGAAGACCCAGTACTTC. Its protein is CASGGQGDRKTQYF. V is TRBV6-6 and J is TRBJ2-5; 11 nucleotides match TRBD1. CDR3 length: 14 amino acids. V shed 8 bases and J 6 bases; nucleotides not matched to a gene: 8. Germline lookup yields CDR1 MNHNY and CDR2 SVGAGI (reference sequence).